A single sample is the source of the 29 T cell receptor beta chains below, sequenced in a study of PD-L1 blockade in urothelial cancer. Libraries were prepared by immunoSEQ multiplex PCR; TCRdb keeps only in-frame clonotypes and omits some of them. This table holds some 100,000 clones, about nine tenths found once. Source: PBMCs, taken around atezolizumab (anti-PD-L1) treatment. These TCRs come from a woman of 80 years or more with urothelial cancer.

The genes are TRBV30 and TRBJ1-2; a weak D match, TRBD1 (6 bases). The V and J ends lost 4 bases and 5 bases respectively, with 11 bases between them. The CDR3 covers 12 residues. Germline loops: CDR1 GTSNPN, CDR2 SVGIG (reference sequence). The CDR3 DNA reads TGTGCCTGGACCGGGACAAATTATGGCTACACCTTC. Protein: CAWTGTNYGYTF.

V is TRBV18 and J is TRBJ1-4, with D maybe TRBD1 (5 bases). The germline V and J ends were trimmed by 6 bases and 4 bases, with 15 bases remaining between them. Looked up from germline, CDR1 is KGHSH and CDR2 is LQKENI. The CDR3 runs 15 residues. This CDR3 reads CASSLRGLSNEKLFF. The CDR3 nucleotides are TGTGCCAGCTCTCTCCGGGGACTCAGTAATGAAAAACTGTTTTTT.

The chain employs TRBV10-3 and TRBJ1-3; possible D gene TRBD1, 6 bases. The CDR3 length is 17 residues. The germline gives CDR1 ENHRY, CDR2 SYGVKD. The ends were cut back, 4 bases at V and 0 bases at J, with 16 bases in the middle. The CDR3, as DNA: TGTGCCATCAGTGGGGGGGCGGGAGCCGTCTCTGGAAACACCATATATTTT. Translated, it gives CAISGGAGAVSGNTIYF.

The rearrangement links TRBV4-2 to TRBJ2-3; 15 nucleotides align to TRBD2. The CDR3 spans 20 residues. Trimming cost V 0 bases and J 6 bases; bases outside gene matches: 13. The germline V gene encodes CDR1 LGHNA and CDR2 YNFKEQ. The CDR3 loop is CASSQDPPGLAGGGYDTQYF. CDR3 nucleotides: TGTGCCAGCAGCCAAGATCCCCCGGGACTAGCGGGAGGTGGGTACGATACGCAGTATTTT.

The J gene is TRBJ2-5, the V gene TRBV28, with a possible D match to TRBD2 (6 bases). This CDR3 has 13 residues. Germline V gene data show CDR1 as MDHEN and CDR2 as SYDVKM. Deletions cut 5 bases from V and 4 bases from J, with 11 bases between. The CDR3 nucleotides are TGTGCCAGCAGTGGGCCCGGGGGAGAGACCCAGTACTTC. It specifies CASSGPGGETQYF.

This chain uses TRBV18 with TRBJ1-1, with D possibly TRBD1 on 5 matching bases. The V and J ends lost 3 bases and 1 base respectively, with 6 bases between them. Germline V gene sequence: CDR1 KGHSH, CDR2 LQKENI. The CDR3 sequence is 13 residues long. The CDR3 nucleotides read TGTGCCAGCTCACCGGACAAGAACACTGAAGCTTTCTTT. Its protein is CASSPDKNTEAFF.

This sequence joins TRBV4-2 and TRBJ1-1; D possibly corresponds to TRBD1 (6 bases). The germline gives CDR1 LGHNA, CDR2 YNFKEQ. V gave up 1 base and J gave up 3 bases, with 9 bases separating them. CDR3 length: 14 amino acids. CDR3 amino acids: CASSQGYRDTEAFF. CDR3 nucleotide sequence: TGTGCCAGCAGCCAAGGGTACAGGGACACTGAAGCTTTCTTT.

V gene TRBV5-4 combines with J gene TRBJ2-3, with 12 positions matching TRBD2. Germline values: CDR1 SGHNT, CDR2 YYREEE (reference sequence). With V trimmed by 4 bases and J by 0 bases, 6 bases remained unmatched. CDR3 size: 17 residues. The CDR3: CASSTGLAGTSTDTQYF. CDR3 DNA: TGTGCCAGCAGCACGGGACTAGCGGGCACGAGCACAGATACGCAGTATTTT.

The V gene is TRBV27, the J gene TRBJ2-3; 9 bases fit TRBD1. Germline CDR1 is MNHEY and CDR2 is SMNVEV (reference sequence). Trimming cost V 7 bases and J 2 bases; bases outside gene matches: 4. CDR3 length equals 14 residues. The CDR3 region is CASTRTGVTDTQYF. The CDR3 nucleotides read TGTGCCAGCACCCGGACAGGGGTCACAGATACGCAGTATTTT.

The J gene is TRBJ2-7, the V gene TRBV2, with D maybe TRBD2 (6 bases). V lost 4 bases to trimming and J lost 4 bases, with 17 bases between them. Germline lookup yields CDR1 SNHLY and CDR2 FYNNEI. The CDR3 covers 15 residues. CDR3 nucleotide sequence: TGTGCCAGCAGTGCTTTTTCGGGAGTGGTTTACGAGCAGTACTTC. This encodes CASSAFSGVVYEQYF.

The chain carries TRBV27 and TRBJ1-2, with D possibly matching TRBD1 (5 bases). Germline CDR1 reads MNHEY; CDR2 reads SMNVEV (reference sequence). This CDR3 comprises 13 residues. The V end lost 3 bases, the J end lost 4 bases, and 9 bases lay between the germline ends. DNA for the CDR3: TGTGCCAGCAGTTTGGCGGGGGGCTATGGCTACACCTTC. Encoded protein: CASSLAGGYGYTF.

This clone occurred once. This chain connects TRBV19 to TRBJ1-5, with TRBD1 identical over 9 bases. The trim removed 7 bases at V and 5 bases at J, leaving 9 bases unmatched. Germline values: CDR1 LNHDA, CDR2 SQIVND (reference sequence). This CDR3 comprises 15 residues. The CDR3 DNA reads TGTGCCAGTACTAGGGGACAGGGTTTTGATCAGCCCCAGCATTTT. Its translation: CASTRGQGFDQPQHF.

V usage is TRBV5-5 and J usage is TRBJ2-3; 8 bases agree with TRBD1. Germline-derived CDR1 and CDR2 are SGHKS and YYEKEE (reference sequence). This CDR3 has 15 residues. Trimming cost V 3 bases and J 4 bases; bases outside gene matches: 7. CDR3 sequence: CASSSTDRAPDTQYF. CDR3 nucleotide sequence: TGTGCCAGCAGCTCAACGGACAGGGCCCCAGATACGCAGTATTTT.

The chain is built from TRBV27 and TRBJ2-5, with 7 bases aligning to TRBD2. The CDR3 is made up of 18 amino acids. Unmatched junction bases numbered 16, after V lost 6 bases and J lost 0 bases. The germline V gene encodes CDR1 MNHEY and CDR2 SMNVEV (reference sequence). This chain's CDR3 is CASSPRRASGTYQETQYF. The CDR3 DNA sequence: TGTGCCAGCAGCCCCCGTAGGGCTAGCGGAACGTACCAAGAGACCCAGTACTTC.

The chain employs TRBV10-3 and TRBJ2-1, with 10 positions matching TRBD2. The junction had 4 bases not matched to a gene; V was cut back by 6 bases and J by 8 bases. Looked up from germline, CDR1 is ENHRY and CDR2 is SYGVKD. This CDR3 region has 13 residues. Written as DNA, the CDR3 is TGTGCCATCAGCTTCACTAGCGGGGATGAGCAGTTCTTC. It encodes CAISFTSGDEQFF.

J is TRBJ1-3 and V is TRBV30; perhaps TRBD1 as D (5 bases). V lost 2 bases and J lost 0, with 5 bases in between. CDR1 and CDR2 from the germline V gene are GTSNPN and SVGIG (reference sequence). The CDR3 totals 13 residues. The chain's CDR3 is CAWSTGSGNTIYF. Here the CDR3 DNA reads TGTGCCTGGAGTACAGGCTCTGGAAACACCATATATTTT.

This clone was seen a few times. CDR3 region: CASSARSVYGYTF. CDR3 sequence (DNA): TGTGCCAGCAGCGCGAGGAGTGTCTATGGCTACACCTTC. V usage is TRBV2 and J usage is TRBJ1-2; D is ambiguous. This CDR3 comprises 13 residues. V dropped 6 bases and J dropped 4 bases, with 12 bases sitting between them. From germline, CDR1 is SNHLY and CDR2 FYNNEI.

The rearrangement links TRBV19 to TRBJ2-2; unclear D gene. The CDR3 contains 14 residues. Germline V gene data show CDR1 as LNHDA and CDR2 as SQIVND (reference sequence). Trimming stripped 10 bases from V and 4 bases from J, with 16 bases between. The CDR3 is CATSSLPGTGELFF. In DNA, the CDR3 is TGTGCCACTTCTTCTCTGCCGGGCACCGGGGAGCTGTTTTTT.

J is TRBJ2-7 and V is TRBV7-8; 11 bases line up with TRBD1. The ends lost 5 bases at V and 4 bases at J; junction bases unmatched: 4. Germline CDR1 SGHVS, CDR2 FQNEAQ. CDR3 length: 14 amino acids. DNA for the CDR3: TGTGCCAGCAGCGGGACAGGGGGTAGGTACGAGCAGTACTTC. Protein product: CASSGTGGRYEQYF.

The rearrangement joins TRBV11-2 to TRBJ2-5; 10 bases line up with TRBD1. The CDR3 is 15 amino acids. Germline trimming cut 7 bases from V and 5 bases from J; bases unmatched to any gene: 10. Germline values: CDR1 SGHAT, CDR2 FQNNGV. The CDR3 nucleotides are TGTGCCAGCATTCTCGGGACAGGGGTGTGGGAGACCCAGTACTTC. This translates into CASILGTGVWETQYF. The full variable domain, completed using reference TRBV11-2 and TRBJ2-5, is EAGVAQSPRYKIIEKRQSVAFWCNPISGHATLYWYQQILGQGPKLLIQFQNNGVVDDSQLPKDRFSAERLKGVDSTLKIQPAKLEDSAVYLCASILGTGVWETQYFGPGTRLLVL.

This chain uses TRBV11-2 with TRBJ1-2, with D uncertain. Germline V lookup: CDR1 SGHAT, CDR2 FQNNGV. The CDR3 is 14 residues long. V was trimmed by 0 bases and J by 0 bases, leaving 5 bases between them. The CDR3 protein is CASSLDLANYGYTF. The CDR3 DNA is TGTGCCAGCAGCTTAGACCTAGCTAACTATGGCTACACCTTC.

This chain uses TRBV19 with TRBJ1-2; maybe TRBD1 (5 bases). This CDR3 region has 15 residues. The germline V gene encodes CDR1 LNHDA and CDR2 SQIVND (reference sequence). V gave up 5 bases and J gave up 5 bases, with 18 bases separating them. The CDR3 region has the DNA TGTGCCAGTAGTGATGGTGGGGCAGGGAAGTATGGCTACACCTTC. Translation: CASSDGGAGKYGYTF.

The V and J genes are TRBV2 and TRBJ2-2; TRBD1 is a possible D gene (5 bases). Trimming removed 2 bases from V and 2 bases from J, with 12 bases in between. Germline CDR1 and CDR2: SNHLY and FYNNEI. This CDR3 is 16 amino acids long. CDR3 DNA sequence: TGTGCCAGCAGTGAAATAGGGGTTAGAAACACCGGGGAGCTGTTTTTT. As protein: CASSEIGVRNTGELFF.

The gene calls are TRBV2 and TRBJ1-5; 9 positions agree with TRBD1. Germline assignment: CDR1 SNHLY and CDR2 FYNNEI. V dropped 7 bases and J dropped 2; count of bases not matched to a gene: 9. The CDR3 totals 16 residues. DNA for the CDR3: TGTGCCAGCACCCCCGAGGGACAGGGTCGCAATCAGCCCCAGCATTTT. The encoded protein is CASTPEGQGRNQPQHF.

This clone has a single count. The chain links TRBV11-2 to TRBJ2-1, with 7 bases identical to TRBD1. The germline gives CDR1 SGHAT, CDR2 FQNNGV. V lost 5 bases, J lost 7 bases, and 8 bases stayed unmatched. The CDR3 runs to 14 residues. Here the CDR3 DNA reads TGTGCCAGCAGCCCCCGCCTCAGGGGGAATGAGCAGTTCTTC. Residues: CASSPRLRGNEQFF.

The chain combines TRBV7-2 with TRBJ1-2; TRBD1 agrees at 8 bases. Unmatched junction bases numbered 6, after V lost 8 bases and J lost 4 bases. The germline CDR1 and CDR2 sequences are SGHTA and FQGNSA. The CDR3 spans 13 residues. The CDR3 coding sequence is TGTGCCAGCGGCGCGGGACAGGCCTATGGCTACACCTTC. As protein: CASGAGQAYGYTF.

This rearrangement joins TRBV5-4 to TRBJ1-1, with D hard to call. Deletions cut 4 bases from V and 0 bases from J, with 13 bases between. The CDR3 is made up of 15 amino acids. CDR1 is SGHNT and CDR2 is YYREEE in the germline V gene (reference sequence). CDR3 nucleotides: TGTGCCAGCAGCCTAGACGCCCTCATGAACACTGAAGCTTTCTTT. This gives the protein CASSLDALMNTEAFF.

The chain employs TRBV20-1 and TRBJ1-1; 8 bases are a match to TRBD1. The CDR3 is 11 residues long. V was pared by 6 bases and J by 7 bases, with 4 bases of the junction left unmatched. Germline CDR1 reads DFQATT; CDR2 reads SNEGSKA (reference sequence). The CDR3: CSAWGQVEAFF. For the CDR3, the DNA is TGCAGTGCATGGGGACAGGTTGAAGCTTTCTTT.

This sequence joins TRBV7-2 and TRBJ2-3, with 11 bases fitting TRBD2. V lost 5 bases and J lost 9; bases outside the gene matches: 10. Per germline, CDR1 SGHTA and CDR2 FQGNSA. This CDR3 is built from 15 residues. The CDR3: CASSQSLAGGGTQYF. The CDR3 DNA reads TGTGCCAGCAGCCAGAGTCTAGCGGGGGGTGGGACGCAGTATTTT.